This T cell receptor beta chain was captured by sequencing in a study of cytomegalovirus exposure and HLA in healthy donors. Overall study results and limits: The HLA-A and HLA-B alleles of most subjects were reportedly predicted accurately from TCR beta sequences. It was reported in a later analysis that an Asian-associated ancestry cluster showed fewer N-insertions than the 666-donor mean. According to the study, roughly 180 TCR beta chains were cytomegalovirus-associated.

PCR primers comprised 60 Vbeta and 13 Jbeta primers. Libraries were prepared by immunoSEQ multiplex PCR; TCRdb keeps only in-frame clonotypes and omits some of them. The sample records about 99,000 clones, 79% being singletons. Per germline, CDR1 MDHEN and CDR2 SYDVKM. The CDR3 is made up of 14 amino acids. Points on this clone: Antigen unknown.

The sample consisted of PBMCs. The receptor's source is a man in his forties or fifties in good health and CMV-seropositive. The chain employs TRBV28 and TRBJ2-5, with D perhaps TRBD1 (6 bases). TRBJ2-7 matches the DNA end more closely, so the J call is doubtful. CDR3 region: CASTVLQGSYEQYF. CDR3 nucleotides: TGTGCCAGCACCGTGCTACAGGGCTCCTACGAGCAGTACTTC.